This T cell receptor beta chain emerged from a study of response to subunit inactivated influenza vaccine. Findings and caveats of the study: There was a suggestion from the authors that each seasonal influenza vaccination recruits few new T cells.

There are a few counts of this clonotype. Its target is not known. MiXCR, applied by TCRdb to the RT-PCR reads, yields one record per CDR3 protein. The sample has hundreds of thousands of distinct CDR3 sequences, 13% to 15% seen once. Germline V CDR1 and CDR2: SGHTA, FQGNSA. V shed 5 bases and J 2 bases; nucleotides not matched to a gene: 7. The length of the CDR3 is 15 residues. The TCR comes from a man aged 45-65 years who received an inactivated influenza vaccine. This chain links TRBV7-2 with TRBJ2-7; TRBD2 matches 9 bases. This specimen was PBMCs from blood, taken roughly 15 days before vaccination. The CDR3 spells CASSPGTSYPYEQYF. The CDR3 nucleotides are TGTGCCAGCAGCCCCGGGACTAGCTATCCCTACGAGCAGTACTTC.